This record concerns one T cell receptor beta chain sequence. Method: immunoSEQ multiplex PCR; TCRdb's copy keeps in-frame clones and lacks some. The sample shows 140,000 or so clones, about 88% of them seen only once. The sample comes from a study of T cell responses to AZD1222 COVID-19 vaccine. The CDR3 loop spans 16 amino acids. Trimming removed 4 bases at V and 0 bases at J, with 13 bases between. CDR1 and CDR2 from the germline V gene are MGHRA and YSYEKL. The sample was peripheral blood, taken on day 0 of AZD1222 vaccination. The rearrangement links TRBV4-1 to TRBJ1-3; a possible D gene is TRBD1 (5 bases). The source of this sequence is an adult in good health. CDR3 protein: CASSLGQGRSGNTIYF. DNA of the CDR3: TGCGCCAGCAGCCTCGGCCAGGGCCGCTCTGGAAACACCATATATTTT.